The clone carrying this T cell receptor (beta chain) is classed as large. CDR3 length: 13 amino acids. Germline V gene lookup returns CDR1 LNHNV and CDR2 YYDKDF (reference sequence). J gave up 3 bases and V 3 bases, and 0 bases lay outside the gene matches. Each CDR3 protein is one row after TCRdb ran MiXCR on the RT-PCR reads. Of roughly 4,400 distinct CDR3 sequences in the sample, around 31% are singletons; the top ten hold roughly 5%. The chain recombines TRBV15 with TRBJ2-7; 9 nucleotides match TRBD1. The specimen was memory CD4+ T cells from salivary gland. This sequence was found in a female donor with primary Sjogren's syndrome. The CDR3: CATSRDRGYEQYV. The CDR3 region has the DNA TGTGCCACCAGCAGGGACAGGGGCTACGAGCAGTACGTC.